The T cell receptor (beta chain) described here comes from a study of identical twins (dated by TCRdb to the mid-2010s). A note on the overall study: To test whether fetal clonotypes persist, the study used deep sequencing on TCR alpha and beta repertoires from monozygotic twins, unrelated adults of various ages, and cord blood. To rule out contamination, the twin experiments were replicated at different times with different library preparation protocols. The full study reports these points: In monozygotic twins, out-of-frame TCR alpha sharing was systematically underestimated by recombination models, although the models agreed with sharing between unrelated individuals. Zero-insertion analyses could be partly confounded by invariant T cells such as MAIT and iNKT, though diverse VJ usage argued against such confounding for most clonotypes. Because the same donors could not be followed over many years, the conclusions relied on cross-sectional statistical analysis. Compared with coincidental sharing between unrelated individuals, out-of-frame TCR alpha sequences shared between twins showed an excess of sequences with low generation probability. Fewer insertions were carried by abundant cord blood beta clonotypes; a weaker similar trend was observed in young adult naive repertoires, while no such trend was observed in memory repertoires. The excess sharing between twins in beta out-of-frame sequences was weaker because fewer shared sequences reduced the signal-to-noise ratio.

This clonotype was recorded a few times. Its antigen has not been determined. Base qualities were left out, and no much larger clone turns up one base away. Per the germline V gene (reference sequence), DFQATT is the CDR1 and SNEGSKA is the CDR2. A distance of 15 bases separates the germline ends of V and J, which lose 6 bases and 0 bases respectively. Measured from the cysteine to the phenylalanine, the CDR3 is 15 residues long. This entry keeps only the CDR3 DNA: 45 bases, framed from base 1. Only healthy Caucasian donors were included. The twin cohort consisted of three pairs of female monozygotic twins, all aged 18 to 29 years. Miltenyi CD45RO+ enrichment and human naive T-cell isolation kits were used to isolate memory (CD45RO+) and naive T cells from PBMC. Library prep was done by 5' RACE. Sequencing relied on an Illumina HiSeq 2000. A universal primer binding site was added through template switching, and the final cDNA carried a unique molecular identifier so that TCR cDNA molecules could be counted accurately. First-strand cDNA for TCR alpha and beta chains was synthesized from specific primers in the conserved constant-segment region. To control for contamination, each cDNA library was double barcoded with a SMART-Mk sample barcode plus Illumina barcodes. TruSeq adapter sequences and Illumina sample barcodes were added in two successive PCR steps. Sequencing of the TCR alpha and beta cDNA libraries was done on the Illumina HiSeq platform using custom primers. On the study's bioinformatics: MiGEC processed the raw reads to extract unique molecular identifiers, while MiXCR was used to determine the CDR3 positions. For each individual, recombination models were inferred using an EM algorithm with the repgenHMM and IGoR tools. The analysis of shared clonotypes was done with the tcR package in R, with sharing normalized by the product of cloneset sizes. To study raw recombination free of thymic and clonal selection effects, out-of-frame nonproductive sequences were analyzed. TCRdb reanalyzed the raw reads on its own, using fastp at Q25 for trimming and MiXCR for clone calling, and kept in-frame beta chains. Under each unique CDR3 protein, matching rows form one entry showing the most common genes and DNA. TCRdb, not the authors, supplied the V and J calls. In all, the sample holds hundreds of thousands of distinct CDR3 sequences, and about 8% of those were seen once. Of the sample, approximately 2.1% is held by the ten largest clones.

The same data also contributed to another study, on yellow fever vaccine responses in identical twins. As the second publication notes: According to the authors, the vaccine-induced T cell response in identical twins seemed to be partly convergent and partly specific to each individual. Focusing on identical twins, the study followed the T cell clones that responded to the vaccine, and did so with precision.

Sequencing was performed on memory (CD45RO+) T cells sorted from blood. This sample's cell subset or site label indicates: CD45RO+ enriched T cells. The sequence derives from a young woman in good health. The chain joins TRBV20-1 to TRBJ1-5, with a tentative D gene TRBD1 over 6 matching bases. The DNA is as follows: TGCAGTGCGTCTAGGACAGTTCTTAGCAATCAGCCCCAGCATTTT. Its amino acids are CSASRTVLSNQPQHF.